This passage covers 31 T cell receptor beta chains from one sample sequenced in a study of blood T cell repertoires in COVID-19. The table came from immunoSEQ multiplex PCR; TCRdb's copy has only in-frame clones and leaves some out. The sample has approximately 55,000 clones; 75% to 95% are singletons. What was sequenced was peripheral blood. The receptor source for this set is a middle-aged man with acute or convalescent COVID-19.

In its sample, this clone was seen once. As DNA, the CDR3 is TGTGCCAGCAGTAGATTCCAGGGGGTAGAACAGCCCCAGCATTTT. It codes for CASSRFQGVEQPQHF. V is TRBV6-5 and J is TRBJ1-5, with 7 bases aligning to TRBD1. Germline CDR1 MNHEY, CDR2 SVGAGI. The ends lost 5 bases at V and 7 bases at J; junction bases unmatched: 11. This CDR3 has 15 residues.

This rearrangement joins TRBV5-1 to TRBJ2-1, with TRBD2 identical over 8 bases. The CDR3 is made up of 15 amino acids. J lost 7 bases, V lost 2 bases, and 8 bases had no gene match. The V gene's germline CDR1 is SGHRS and CDR2 YFSETQ. In DNA, the CDR3 is TGCGCCAGCAGCTTTCCCCGGACTAGCTTGAATGAGCAGTTCTTC. Its translation: CASSFPRTSLNEQFF.

The rearrangement joins TRBV5-4 to TRBJ2-2; 7 nucleotides line up with TRBD2. V was pared by 4 bases and J by 4 bases, with 10 bases of the junction left unmatched. Germline values: CDR1 SGHNT, CDR2 YYREEE (reference sequence). CDR3 length: 16 residues. The CDR3 region is CASSPRAGAATGELFF. CDR3 nucleotides: TGTGCCAGCAGCCCGCGGGCGGGAGCGGCCACCGGGGAGCTGTTTTTT.

This chain links TRBV7-9 with TRBJ2-1; D not resolved. The CDR3 extends over 16 amino acids. With 5 bases removed from V and 2 bases from J, the gap between germline ends came to 16 bases. Looked up from germline, CDR1 is SEHNR and CDR2 is FQNEAQ (reference sequence). CDR3: CASSPPRSDAYNEQFF. CDR3 nucleotides: TGTGCCAGCAGCCCCCCCCGGAGCGACGCCTACAATGAGCAGTTCTTC. Based on the CDR3 plus reference TRBV7-9 and TRBJ2-1, the full variable domain is DTGVSQNPRHKITKRGQNVTFRCDPISEHNRLYWYRQTLGQGPEFLTYFQNEAQLEKSRLLSDRFSAERPKGSFSTLEIQRTEQGDSAMYLCASSPPRSDAYNEQFFGPGTRLTVL.

This chain uses TRBV5-6 with TRBJ2-7; perhaps TRBD1 as D (5 bases). V lost 1 base and J 0 bases, leaving 11 bases between the germline ends. Germline V gene data show CDR1 as SGHDT and CDR2 as YYEEEE. The CDR3 extends over 15 amino acids. The CDR3 protein is CASSLLKGLSYEQYF. In DNA, the CDR3 is TGTGCCAGCAGCTTGTTAAAGGGGCTCTCCTACGAGCAGTACTTC.

The gene calls are TRBV5-5 and TRBJ1-3; 9 bases agree with TRBD1. There are 15 residues in the CDR3. V lost 4 bases, J lost 3 bases, and 5 bases stayed unmatched. Germline-derived CDR1 and CDR2 are SGHKS and YYEKEE (reference sequence). The CDR3 nucleotides read TGTGCCAGCAGCGGTACAGGGGGCGGTGGAAACACCATATATTTT. Amino acid sequence: CASSGTGGGGNTIYF.

The rearrangement joins TRBV19 to TRBJ1-4; 7 positions agree with TRBD1. Germline V gene data show CDR1 as LNHDA and CDR2 as SQIVND (reference sequence). The CDR3 runs 15 residues. V dropped 4 bases and J dropped 7; count of bases not matched to a gene: 9. In DNA, the CDR3 is TGTGCCAGTAGTAAGTTGACAGGGAAAGGTGAAAAACTGTTTTTT. It translates to CASSKLTGKGEKLFF.

The count of this clone is one. The chain combines TRBV9 with TRBJ2-3; D is ambiguous. The CDR3 spans 16 residues. V lost 0 bases to trimming and J lost 8 bases, with 19 bases between them. Per germline, CDR1 SGDLS and CDR2 YYNGEE. The CDR3: CASSVAGQTGIPTQYF. The CDR3 bases are TGTGCCAGCAGCGTAGCAGGTCAGACCGGCATCCCTACGCAGTATTTT.

V is TRBV19 and J is TRBJ1-1, with 7 bases matching TRBD1. Germline V lookup: CDR1 LNHDA, CDR2 SQIVND (reference sequence). V shed 5 bases, J shed 0 bases, and the junction held 15 bases outside the gene matches. This CDR3 contains 18 residues. CDR3 loop: CASSDPLYRGSMNTEAFF. CDR3 bases: TGTGCCAGTAGTGACCCACTCTACAGGGGTTCCATGAACACTGAAGCTTTCTTT.

V and J are TRBV7-9 and TRBJ2-3, with TRBD2 as a possible D gene (6 bases). This CDR3 contains 16 residues. Trimming removed 3 bases from V and 0 bases from J, with 13 bases in between. Germline V gene lookup returns CDR1 SEHNR and CDR2 FQNEAQ (reference sequence). CDR3 in amino acids: CASSLGTSRSTDTQYF. CDR3 coding DNA: TGTGCCAGCAGCTTGGGAACTAGCAGGAGCACAGATACGCAGTATTTT.

The chain uses TRBV2 and TRBJ2-5, with D possibly TRBD1 on 5 matching bases. CDR1 and CDR2 from the germline V gene are SNHLY and FYNNEI. The V gene lost 2 bases and the J gene lost 5 bases, with 18 bases spanning the gap. This CDR3 is 16 amino acids long. The CDR3 sequence: CASSENAGWVVETQYF. As DNA, the CDR3 is TGTGCCAGCAGTGAAAATGCAGGGTGGGTGGTCGAGACCCAGTACTTC. The whole variable domain, remainder taken from reference TRBV2 and TRBJ2-5, is EPEVTQTPSHQVTQMGQEVILRCVPISNHLYFYWYRQILGQKVEFLVSFYNNEISEKSEIFDDQFSVERPDGSNFTLKIRSTKLEDSAMYFCASSENAGWVVETQYFGPGTRLLVL.

The rearrangement links TRBV2 to TRBJ1-4, with D possibly being TRBD1 (5 bases). V was pared by 2 bases and J by 8 bases, with 12 bases between. The CDR3 sequence is 14 residues long. Germline CDR1 is SNHLY and CDR2 is FYNNEI. CDR3 sequence: CASSEPAGREKLFF. The CDR3 bases are TGTGCCAGCAGTGAACCCGCAGGGCGAGAAAAACTGTTTTTT.

The rearrangement uses TRBV7-2 and TRBJ1-2; 7 nucleotides match TRBD1. Germline V gives CDR1 SGHTA, CDR2 FQGNSA. After removal of 5 bases from V and 11 bases from J, the junction contained 17 bases not matched to a gene. This CDR3 has 15 residues. DNA for the CDR3: TGTGCCAGCAGCCTAAGTTTCCGGCAGACAGGGTTGTACACCTTC. This gives the protein CASSLSFRQTGLYTF.

This chain links TRBV19 with TRBJ2-7; tentative D call: TRBD2 (5 bases). Germline CDR1 and CDR2: LNHDA and SQIVND (reference sequence). The CDR3 is 13 residues long. The germline V and J ends were trimmed by 8 bases and 7 bases, with 18 bases remaining between them. CDR3 sequence reads: CASVVRVLREQYF. DNA of the CDR3: TGTGCCAGTGTGGTGAGGGTACTGCGGGAGCAGTACTTC.

Here the CDR3 DNA reads TGTGCCAGCAGCAAATTAGGAGACAGGGGGGAGACCCAGTACTTC. This sequence encodes CASSKLGDRGETQYF. V and J are TRBV21-1 and TRBJ2-5; TRBD1 is taken as the D call from the table, unchecked against the DNA. TRBV21-1 is tagged as a pseudogene. The CDR3 is 15 residues long.

The J gene is TRBJ1-2, the V gene TRBV27, with TRBD1 matching over 10 bases. CDR3 length: 14 residues. Germline loops: CDR1 MNHEY, CDR2 SMNVEV (reference sequence). The trim removed 6 bases at V and 4 bases at J, leaving 5 bases unmatched. The CDR3 here is CASRDRGSFYGYTF. The CDR3 DNA follows: TGTGCCAGCAGGGACAGGGGGAGTTTCTATGGCTACACCTTC.

This rearrangement joins TRBV3-1 (or the pseudogene TRBV3-2) to TRBJ1-4; a possible D gene is TRBD1 (6 bases). Germline assignment: CDR1 LGHDT and CDR2 YNNKEL (reference sequence). This CDR3 contains 15 residues. Trimming pared 6 bases from V and 7 bases from J, leaving 18 bases between. CDR3 nucleotide sequence: TGTGCCAGCAGGGGCAGGGGCGGCGTGAGTGAAAAACTGTTTTTT. Protein product: CASRGRGGVSEKLFF.

CDR3 region: CASSSAGSSYNEQFF. The CDR3 DNA sequence: TGTGCCAGCAGCTCTGCGGGCAGCTCCTACAATGAGCAGTTCTTC. This chain joins TRBV7-3 and TRBJ2-1; maybe TRBD2 (5 bases). Looked up from germline, CDR1 is SGHTA and CDR2 is FQGTGA. CDR3 size: 15 residues. With 4 bases removed from V and 0 bases from J, the gap between germline ends came to 10 bases.

The J gene is TRBJ2-1, the V gene TRBV7-2; 11 bases agree with TRBD2. This CDR3 has 17 residues. The germline V gene has CDR1 SGHTA and CDR2 FQGNSA. The ends lost 1 base at V and 0 bases at J; junction bases unmatched: 2. CDR3 in DNA: TGTGCCAGCAGCTTAGGACTAGCGGGACGCTCCTACAATGAGCAGTTCTTC. It encodes CASSLGLAGRSYNEQFF.

The chain is built from TRBV5-8 and TRBJ1-1; 8 bases fit TRBD1. Germline CDR1 and CDR2: SGHTS and YDEGEE. This CDR3 contains 15 residues. The J segment lost 6 bases and the V segment lost 2 bases, leaving 9 bases of the junction unmatched. The CDR3 DNA follows: TGTGCCAGCAGCTTCCGGACAGGGAGTTTCGCTGAAGCTTTCTTT. Protein sequence: CASSFRTGSFAEAFF.

This chain links TRBV5-1 with TRBJ2-7, with 11 nucleotides matching TRBD2. J gave up 7 bases and V 6 bases, and 12 bases lay outside the gene matches. The germline CDR1 and CDR2 sequences are SGHRS and YFSETQ. This CDR3 has 15 residues. As DNA, the CDR3 is TGCGCCAGCACCGACATGCTAGCGGGAGGAGGGGAGCAGTACTTC. This encodes CASTDMLAGGGEQYF.

This clone was seen only once. This chain connects TRBV15 to TRBJ1-1; D call uncertain. Germline values: CDR1 LNHNV, CDR2 YYDKDF (reference sequence). Trimming shortened V by 7 bases and J by 5 bases, and 14 bases separated the two germline ends. There are 13 residues in the CDR3. CDR3 loop: CATTSSRLTEAFF. CDR3 coding DNA: TGTGCCACCACCTCGTCTAGGCTGACTGAAGCTTTCTTT. Variable domain in full (rest from reference TRBV15 and TRBJ1-1): DAMVIQNPRYQVTQFGKPVTLSCSQTLNHNVMYWYQQKSSQAPKLLFHYYDKDFNNEADTPDNFQSRRPNTSFCFLDIRSPGLGDTAMYLCATTSSRLTEAFFGQGTRLTVV.

The chain joins TRBV11-3 to TRBJ2-7; 11 nucleotides match TRBD1. The CDR3 is made up of 16 amino acids. V shed 3 bases and J 1 base; nucleotides not matched to a gene: 5. CDR1 is SGHNT, CDR2 YENEEA, per germline. CDR3 sequence: CASSLGQGGPSYEQYF. Here the CDR3 DNA reads TGTGCCAGCAGCTTGGGACAGGGGGGTCCTTCCTACGAGCAGTACTTC.

The chain uses TRBV7-2 and TRBJ1-2; 7 nucleotides align to TRBD1. Germline V gene lookup returns CDR1 SGHTA and CDR2 FQGNSA. The CDR3 covers 14 residues. The trim removed 4 bases at V and 4 bases at J, leaving 6 bases unmatched. This CDR3 is CASSSRGRGYGYTF. For the CDR3, the DNA is TGTGCCAGCAGCTCGAGGGGGCGCGGCTATGGCTACACCTTC.

V and J are TRBV7-3 and TRBJ2-2; D gene uncertain. Germline CDR1 reads SGHTA; CDR2 reads FQGTGA. V lost 6 bases, J lost 0 bases, and 5 bases lay in between. The CDR3 spans 13 residues. Written as DNA, the CDR3 is TGTGCCAGCAGGGCAACGAACACCGGGGAGCTGTTTTTT. This codes for CASRATNTGELFF.

The V and J genes are TRBV6-5 and TRBJ1-2; D possibly corresponds to TRBD1 (6 bases). V lost 6 bases, J lost 0 bases, and 11 bases lay in between. CDR3 length: 14 amino acids. Germline V gene sequence: CDR1 MNHEY, CDR2 SVGAGI. The CDR3, as DNA: TGTGCCAGCAGAGGGCGGACAGCTAACTATGGCTACACCTTC. It encodes CASRGRTANYGYTF.

This clone was observed once. The chain recombines TRBV4-3 with TRBJ2-3; weak D call: TRBD1 (6 bases). This CDR3 comprises 14 residues. Germline V gene sequence: CDR1 LGHNA, CDR2 YSLEER. V was shortened by 4 bases and J by 4 bases, with 12 bases between the two germline ends. The CDR3 reads CASSRGQSADTQYF. CDR3 nucleotides: TGCGCCAGCAGCCGCGGACAGTCGGCAGATACGCAGTATTTT.

V usage is TRBV6-5 and J usage is TRBJ2-2; TRBD1 agrees at 11 bases. The ends lost 5 bases at V and 7 bases at J; junction bases unmatched: 6. Germline lookup yields CDR1 MNHEY and CDR2 SVGAGI. This CDR3 spans 15 amino acids. The DNA for the CDR3 is TGTGCCAGCAGTCGGGACAGGGGGATGGTCGGGGAGCTGTTTTTT. Residues: CASSRDRGMVGELFF.

The V and J genes are TRBV20-1 and TRBJ2-3, with D perhaps TRBD2 (6 bases). This CDR3 region has 10 residues. The germline V and J ends were trimmed by 3 bases and 10 bases, with 8 bases remaining between them. Germline V CDR1 and CDR2: DFQATT, SNEGSKA (reference sequence). The CDR3, as DNA: TGCAGTGCTAGGAGGGAGGCGCAGTATTTT. Protein product: CSARREAQYF.

The rearrangement links TRBV7-9 to TRBJ2-1; 9 nucleotides align to TRBD2. V shed 7 bases and J 4 bases; nucleotides not matched to a gene: 8. The CDR3 runs to 15 residues. Germline V lookup: CDR1 SEHNR, CDR2 FQNEAQ (reference sequence). In DNA, the CDR3 is TGTGCCAGCACCGCTCTAGCGGGGTATTACAATGAGCAGTTCTTC. This translates into CASTALAGYYNEQFF.

On this clone: One end of the junction does not line up with germline, which may come from a read error. The V gene is TRBV12-3 or TRBV12-4, the J gene TRBJ2-4; 10 bases are shared with TRBD2. CDR3 length equals 13 residues. CDR3 protein: CASSPLLAGPGDF. Here the CDR3 DNA reads TGTGCCAGCAGTCCGTTACTAGCGGGACCTGGAGACTTC.